Presented here are 21 T cell receptor beta chains from one specimen sequenced in a study of T cell repertoires in cytomegalovirus infection. TCRdb processed the reads anew with MiXCR; each CDR3 protein has one entry. The table lists 450,000 to 600,000 distinct CDR3 sequences, more than 30% of them singletons. For these receptors, no antigen is known. The specimen comprised cultured PBMCs, sampled from culture after CMV antigen stimulation. All receptors derive from a human donor in good health (CMV status not recorded). Some clones in this sample may be carry-over from other donors' samples.

This clonotype was seen once. The CDR3 is CASSRGAPNEKLFF. The CDR3 nucleotides are TGTGCCAGCAGCAGGGGGGCACCTAATGAAAAACTGTTTTTT. The chain couples TRBV27 to TRBJ1-4; 7 positions agree with TRBD1. Germline CDR1 reads MNHEY; CDR2 reads SMNVEV (reference sequence). V was pared by 6 bases and J by 3 bases, with 4 bases of the junction left unmatched. This CDR3 region has 14 residues.

V usage is TRBV24-1 and J usage is TRBJ2-2; a weak D match, TRBD1 (6 bases). The CDR3 has 16 amino acids. V gave up 0 bases and J gave up 1 base, with 8 bases separating them. The germline CDR1 and CDR2 sequences are KGHDR and SFDVKD. The CDR3 protein is CATSDLGQLNTGELFF. The CDR3 DNA reads TGTGCCACCAGTGATTTGGGACAGCTGAACACCGGGGAGCTGTTTTTT.

The chain employs TRBV29-1 and TRBJ2-3; D not certain. In germline, CDR1 is SQVTM, CDR2 ANQGSEA. V was trimmed by 4 bases and J by 5 bases, leaving 16 bases between them. The CDR3 sequence is 14 residues long. CDR3 amino acids: CSVGLGNQKDTQYF. Written as DNA, the CDR3 is TGCAGCGTTGGTTTAGGGAACCAGAAAGATACGCAGTATTTT.

This clonotype was seen at least ten times. The chain links TRBV7-2 to TRBJ2-7; 10 bases are shared with TRBD2. The germline V gene encodes CDR1 SGHTA and CDR2 FQGNSA. J lost 7 bases, V lost 0 bases, and 6 bases had no gene match. CDR3 size: 15 residues. CDR3 in amino acids: CASSLAHSGRLEQYV. CDR3 nucleotide sequence: TGTGCCAGCAGCTTAGCGCATAGCGGGAGGTTGGAGCAGTACGTC.

The chain uses TRBV7-9 and TRBJ1-5; no clear D gene. The CDR3 is 13 residues long. V was trimmed by 5 bases and J by 4 bases, leaving 9 bases between them. Germline V CDR1 and CDR2: SEHNR, FQNEAQ (reference sequence). Here the CDR3 reads CASSPEFNQPQHF. DNA of the CDR3: TGTGCCAGCAGCCCAGAATTTAATCAGCCCCAGCATTTT. The full variable domain, completed using reference TRBV7-9 and TRBJ1-5, is DTGVSQNPRHKITKRGQNVTFRCDPISEHNRLYWYRQTLGQGPEFLTYFQNEAQLEKSRLLSDRFSAERPKGSFSTLEIQRTEQGDSAMYLCASSPEFNQPQHFGDGTRLSIL.

Only a few counts were recorded for this clonotype. This sequence joins TRBV27 and TRBJ2-7; the match to TRBD2 covers 11 bases. This CDR3 spans 15 amino acids. Germline V gene sequence: CDR1 MNHEY, CDR2 SMNVEV (reference sequence). The trim removed 4 bases at V and 6 bases at J, leaving 8 bases unmatched. CDR3 nucleotide sequence: TGTGCCAGCAGTTACTCCACTAGCGGGAGAGCCGAGCAGTACTTC. Translation: CASSYSTSGRAEQYF.

The genes are TRBV6-2 or TRBV6-3 and TRBJ2-1, with 9 bases matching TRBD2. This CDR3 is built from 15 residues. The junction had 4 bases not matched to a gene; V was cut back by 6 bases and J by 1 base. Germline V CDR1 and CDR2: MNHEY, SVGEGT. The CDR3 sequence: CASSDLAGSYNEQFF. CDR3 sequence (DNA): TGTGCCAGCAGCGACCTAGCGGGATCCTACAATGAGCAGTTCTTC.

The chain uses TRBV19 and TRBJ2-1; D is uncertain. CDR3 length equals 15 residues. V was cut by 2 bases and J by 0 bases, with 8 bases left in between. Germline loops: CDR1 LNHDA, CDR2 SQIVND (reference sequence). Here the CDR3 DNA reads TGTGCCAGTAGTATAACCGGAACCTCCTACAATGAGCAGTTCTTC. The encoded protein is CASSITGTSYNEQFF.

This clonotype was found a few times. The V gene is TRBV11-2, the J gene TRBJ1-1; 8 positions match TRBD1. V dropped 4 bases and J dropped 2; count of bases not matched to a gene: 3. Germline V CDR1 and CDR2: SGHAT, FQNNGV. The CDR3 is 14 amino acids. The CDR3 sequence: CASSSGQANTEAFF. CDR3 DNA sequence: TGTGCCAGCAGCTCGGGACAGGCCAACACTGAAGCTTTCTTT.

The chain uses TRBV27 and TRBJ2-1; a weak D match, TRBD2 (6 bases). Per germline, CDR1 MNHEY and CDR2 SMNVEV (reference sequence). V was cut by 7 bases and J by 7 bases, with 17 bases left in between. The CDR3 spans 14 residues. CDR3 amino acids: CASTTLGRYNEQFF. DNA of the CDR3: TGTGCCAGCACCACGCTCGGGAGATATAATGAGCAGTTCTTC.

In DNA, the CDR3 is TGTGCCAGCAGCTTAGGGGAAGGATGGGGCCGTACTAATACGCAGTATTTT. Its translation is CASSLGEGWGRTNTQYF. V usage is TRBV7-2 and J usage is TRBJ2-3, with D perhaps matching TRBD1 (5 bases). Germline CDR1 reads SGHTA; CDR2 reads FQGNSA. There are 17 residues in the CDR3. V was clipped by 1 base and J by 7 bases, with 21 bases between them.

The V and J genes are TRBV29-1 and TRBJ2-3; D assignment may be TRBD1 or TRBD2 (6 bases each). Trimming pared 3 bases from V and 6 bases from J, leaving 16 bases between. Germline V CDR1 and CDR2: SQVTM, ANQGSEA. CDR3 length equals 14 residues. The CDR3 DNA follows: TGCAGCGTTGATACGGGCACAGGGAGGGATACGCAGTATTTT. Its translation: CSVDTGTGRDTQYF.

In its sample, this clonotype was seen a few times. This rearrangement joins TRBV7-8 to TRBJ2-2; 9 nucleotides align to TRBD2. V lost 2 bases, J lost 3 bases, and 13 bases stayed unmatched. Germline V CDR1 and CDR2: SGHVS, FQNEAQ. The CDR3 has 19 amino acids. CDR3 sequence: CASSLLSSGTRRYTGELFF. The CDR3 DNA reads as TGTGCCAGCAGCTTATTATCTAGCGGGACGCGAAGGTACACCGGGGAGCTGTTTTTT.

This rearrangement joins TRBV12-3 or TRBV12-4 to TRBJ1-1; D is uncertain. The CDR3 runs 15 residues. V was trimmed by 6 bases and J by 0 bases, leaving 14 bases between them. The CDR3 reads CASSPEGRMNTEAFF. The CDR3 DNA is TGTGCCAGCAGCCCAGAAGGACGTATGAACACTGAAGCTTTCTTT.

The V gene is TRBV11-2, the J gene TRBJ1-1; D is undetermined. Germline CDR1 is SGHAT and CDR2 is FQNNGV. The CDR3 runs to 18 residues. V was pared by 0 bases and J by 3 bases, with 20 bases between. The CDR3 DNA sequence: TGTGCCAGCAGCTTAGATCTGCCAGGAGGATATTTTTACACTGAAGCTTTCTTT. Translated, it gives CASSLDLPGGYFYTEAFF. Full variable domain (missing parts from reference TRBV11-2 and TRBJ1-1): EAGVAQSPRYKIIEKRQSVAFWCNPISGHATLYWYQQILGQGPKLLIQFQNNGVVDDSQLPKDRFSAERLKGVDSTLKIQPAKLEDSAVYLCASSLDLPGGYFYTEAFFGQGTRLTVV.

In this sample, this clonotype turned up a few times. The genes are TRBV6-5 and TRBJ2-3; 8 nucleotides match TRBD1. The V gene's germline CDR1 is MNHEY and CDR2 SVGAGI. V dropped 0 bases and J dropped 4; count of bases not matched to a gene: 15. CDR3 length: 19 residues. The CDR3 loop reads CASSYSGQGAAGGPDTQYF. The CDR3 DNA reads TGTGCCAGCAGTTACTCGGGGCAGGGGGCCGCCGGTGGCCCAGATACGCAGTATTTT.

This clonotype was seen only a few times. V usage is TRBV7-2 and J usage is TRBJ2-1; D is unresolved. Germline V gene data show CDR1 as SGHTA and CDR2 as FQGNSA. The CDR3 runs 14 residues. V lost 2 bases and J lost 6, with 11 bases in between. CDR3 residues: CASSLQGEANEQFF. For the CDR3, the DNA is TGTGCCAGCAGCTTACAAGGAGAAGCCAATGAGCAGTTCTTC.

The rearrangement links TRBV10-3 to TRBJ1-2; D gene ambiguous. Trimming stripped 0 bases from V and 4 bases from J, with 18 bases between. Germline lookup yields CDR1 ENHRY and CDR2 SYGVKD. CDR3 length equals 17 residues. DNA for the CDR3: TGTGCCATCAGTGAGTCGACGATTTTAGGAGTCTCCTATGGCTACACCTTC. Its translation: CAISESTILGVSYGYTF.

CDR3 sequence reads: CASSTLTYNEQFF. Here the CDR3 DNA reads TGTGCCAGCAGCACCCTGACGTACAATGAGCAGTTCTTC. This chain links TRBV7-6 with TRBJ2-1; D unclear. Trimming left V 5 bases short and J 4 bases short, with 9 bases between. Germline V gene lookup returns CDR1 SGHVS and CDR2 FNYEAQ. This CDR3 spans 13 amino acids.

In its sample, this clonotype was seen a few times. The chain has TRBV6-2 or TRBV6-3 and TRBJ2-3; 9 bases align to TRBD1. CDR3 size: 18 residues. V shed 3 bases and J 3 bases; nucleotides not matched to a gene: 13. Germline CDR1 is MNHEY and CDR2 is SVGEGT. The CDR3 bases are TGTGCCAGCAGTTATAGAGTCGACAGGGGGATTCGTACAGATACGCAGTATTTT. Translating it yields CASSYRVDRGIRTDTQYF.

This clonotype was detected a few times. V gene TRBV10-3 combines with J gene TRBJ2-3; D may be TRBD1 (5 bases). V was shortened by 4 bases and J by 5 bases, with 7 bases between the two germline ends. The germline gives CDR1 ENHRY, CDR2 SYGVKD. CDR3 length: 12 residues. As DNA, the CDR3 is TGTGCCATCAGTGGGGGCAAAGATACGCAGTATTTT. It translates to CAISGGKDTQYF.